The following is a TCR beta chain sequence with its context. Its antigen is as yet unknown. These data belong to a study of post-analysis software for immune sequencing data. Study background: Recorded disease courses covered relapsing-remitting, secondary progressive and progressive-relapsing multiple sclerosis. Some patients had no subtype annotation. General study points: Batch-mates among the samples co-clustered strongly by F measure. Versus controls, multiple sclerosis patients showed significantly lower diversity (normalized Chao1).

Included in the TCR beta cDNA libraries were unique molecular identifiers. About 500,000 cDNA molecules were obtained per 1 to 10 million input T cells. Using its own MiXCR run on the PCR reads, TCRdb lists one record per CDR3 protein. The sample has some 690,000 distinct CDR3 sequences, 59% seen once. The material sequenced was blood. The clonotype was recovered from a girl aged 2-10 years with multiple sclerosis.

Here the CDR3 reads CASRDRAPEAFF. The CDR3 nucleotides are TGTGCCAGCCGGGACAGGGCTCCTGAAGCTTTCTTT. J is TRBJ1-1 and V is TRBV2; 9 bases line up with TRBD1. The CDR3 consists of 12 residues. Germline CDR1 reads SNHLY; CDR2 reads FYNNEI. The ends lost 8 bases at V and 6 bases at J; junction bases unmatched: 4.